This T cell receptor (beta chain) is from a study of blood T cell repertoires in COVID-19. Profiling relied on immunoSEQ multiplex PCR, and the TCRdb table lists in-frame clones only, not all of them. This table has 250,000 to 300,000 clones, approximately 82% appearing once. Trimming pared 0 bases from V and 9 bases from J, leaving 16 bases between. Germline CDR1 and CDR2: SGHRS and YFSETQ. This CDR3 contains 15 residues. The source material was peripheral blood. The TCR was taken from a man in his sixties who had recovered from COVID-19. J is TRBJ2-1 and V is TRBV5-1; D call uncertain. CDR3 DNA sequence: TGCGCCAGCAGCTTGGTGGCTAGAGCCGGCGGTGAGCAGTTCTTC. It specifies CASSLVARAGGEQFF.